This T cell receptor beta chain was documented in a study of early T cells in non-severe SARS-CoV-2 infection. Study as a whole: Sequencing of bulk RNA from unsorted whole blood was done, without chain pairing. General study findings and limits: VDJdb matching skewed toward anti-spike CD8 responses, missing private and CD4 specificities.

V lost 7 bases to trimming and J lost 0 bases, with 10 bases between them. This CDR3 is 14 amino acids long. The germline V gene has CDR1 MNHEY and CDR2 SVGEGT. This clonotype was seen a handful of times. Its antigen is as yet unknown. Attachment of unique molecular identifiers to individual cDNA molecules was performed. TCRdb reprocessed the 5' RACE reads with MiXCR, giving one entry per CDR3 protein. In the table there are around 30,000 distinct CDR3 sequences, around 6% of which are singletons. This sequence originates from an adult who was a healthcare worker with PCR-confirmed SARS-CoV-2 infection or an uninfected control (not recorded which). The sequenced sample was whole blood. The gene calls are TRBV6-2 or TRBV6-3 and TRBJ1-5; D unclear. The CDR3 bases are TGTGCCAGCAATCCGGGGTATAGCAATCAGCCCCAGCATTTT. It yields the protein CASNPGYSNQPQHF.